This is a list of T cell receptor beta chains from one sample in a study of cytomegalovirus exposure and HLA in healthy donors. Repertoires were generated with immunoSEQ multiplex PCR, while TCRdb's copy carries only in-frame clones and drops some. The sample holds 200,000 to 250,000 clones, 80% to 90% seen once. Sequenced input: PBMCs. These receptors were collected from a woman between 18 and 29 years old in good health and CMV-seropositive. CDR3s include the opening cysteine and the closing phenylalanine or tryptophan. Each record gives: J gene, D gene, V gene, clone size, CDR3 protein, CDR3 DNA. D genes are given only for firm matches. The size of a clone is reported for some rows only, either as once, few or many, or as a class for expanded clones.

TRBJ2-2 | TRBD1 | TRBV2 | . | CATPTGLTGELFF | TGTGCCACCCCGACAGGGTTGACCGGGGAGCTGTTTTTT
TRBJ1-4 | TRBD1 | TRBV4-1 | . | CASSQVPGQKNEKLFF | TGCGCCAGCAGCCAAGTACCGGGACAGAAGAATGAAAAACTGTTTTTT
TRBJ2-2 | TRBD1 | TRBV5-6 | . | CASTDPGTGDTGELFF | TGTGCCAGCACAGACCCCGGGACAGGAGACACCGGGGAGCTGTTTTTT
TRBJ1-1 | . | TRBV6-5 | . | CASTRQGKNTEAFF | TGTGCCAGCACCCGGCAGGGGAAGAACACTGAAGCTTTCTTT
TRBJ2-5 | TRBD2 | TRBV29-1 | . | CSARKGSGSETQYF | TGCAGCGCCCGTAAGGGGAGCGGGAGTGAGACCCAGTACTTC
TRBJ1-2 | TRBD1 | TRBV7-8 | . | CASRTGSGGNYGYTF | TGTGCCTCCCGGACAGGGTCCGGCGGTAACTATGGCTACACCTTC
TRBJ2-1 | TRBD2 | TRBV4-1 | . | CASSQGPSGKYNEQFF | TGCGCCAGCAGCCAAGGCCCTAGCGGAAAATACAATGAGCAGTTCTTC
TRBJ2-4 | TRBD1 | TRBV5-4 | . | CASSARTGENIQYF | TGTGCCAGCAGCGCAAGGACAGGCGAAAACATTCAGTACTTC
TRBJ1-5 | . | TRBV5-8 | . | CASSGGTVERQPQHF | TGTGCCAGCAGCGGAGGGACGGTGGAAAGGCAGCCCCAGCATTTT
TRBJ2-7 | . | TRBV7-9 | . | CASDPGQRTYEQYF | TGTGCCAGCGACCCGGGTCAAAGGACCTACGAGCAGTACTTC
TRBJ1-2 | . | TRBV5-4 | . | CASSLTGQGGGYTF | TGTGCCAGCAGCCTTACGGGCCAGGGAGGTGGCTACACCTTC
TRBJ2-2 | TRBD1 | TRBV5-1 | . | CASSLADRGLGELFF | TGCGCCAGCAGCTTGGCGGACAGGGGATTGGGGGAGCTGTTTTTT
TRBJ1-5 | TRBD1 | TRBV6-5 | . | CASRRDRDSNQPQHF | TGTGCCAGCAGACGGGACAGGGATAGCAATCAGCCCCAGCATTTT
TRBJ2-7 | TRBD1 | TRBV6-5 | once | CASSYPNKGAYEQYF | TGTGCCAGCAGTTACCCCAATAAGGGGGCTTACGAGCAGTACTTC
TRBJ2-1 | . | TRBV12-5 | . | CASAYRTAGYNEQFF | TGTGCTAGTGCCTACCGGACAGCGGGGTACAATGAGCAGTTCTTC
TRBJ2-1 | TRBD2 | TRBV25-1 | . | CASSELAGVHDEQFF | TGTGCCAGCAGTGAACTAGCGGGAGTTCATGATGAGCAGTTCTTC
TRBJ1-5 | . | TRBV5-1 | once | CASSSTYQSRPQHF | TGCGCCAGCAGCTCAACCTACCAAAGTAGGCCCCAGCATTTT
TRBJ2-7 | . | TRBV2 | . | CASRLEGQDGEYF | TGTGCCAGCAGGCTTGAGGGACAAGATGGGGAGTACTTC
TRBJ2-1 | . | TRBV6-4 | once | CASSEGYEQFF | TGTGCCAGCAGTGAGGGCTATGAGCAGTTCTTC
TRBJ1-5 | . | TRBV4-1 | . | CASSQGLQGKSNQPQHF | TGCGCCAGCAGCCAGGGCTTACAGGGAAAGAGCAATCAGCCCCAGCATTTT
TRBJ1-1 | . | TRBV29-1 | . | CSIRGVGTEAFF | TGCAGCATCCGGGGGGTCGGCACTGAAGCTTTCTTT
TRBJ2-2 | . | TRBV5-1 | . | CASSLAGEANTGELFF | TGCGCCAGCAGCTTGGCCGGTGAGGCGAACACCGGGGAGCTGTTTTTT
TRBJ2-1 | TRBD2 | TRBV5-1 | . | CASSSSGNYNEQFF | TGCGCCAGCAGCTCTAGCGGAAACTACAATGAGCAGTTCTTC
TRBJ2-7 | . | TRBV11-2 | . | CASSPARTKNYEQYF | TGTGCCAGCAGCCCAGCAAGGACTAAGAACTACGAGCAGTACTTC
TRBJ2-3 | . | TRBV7-3 | . | CASSFGGVRTDTQYF | TGTGCCAGCAGCTTCGGCGGGGTCCGAACAGATACGCAGTATTTT
TRBJ2-5 | . | TRBV2 | . | CASNPGTSQETQYF | TGTGCCAGCAACCCCGGGACTTCGCAAGAGACCCAGTACTTC
TRBJ2-7 | TRBD1 | TRBV6-1 | . | CASSEGIGTGVSYEQYF | TGTGCCAGCAGTGAAGGGATAGGGACAGGGGTTTCCTACGAGCAGTACTTC
TRBJ2-2 | TRBD2 | TRBV5-1 | . | CASSVLAGDTGELFF | TGCGCCAGCAGCGTACTAGCGGGAGACACCGGGGAGCTGTTTTTT
TRBJ1-5 | TRBD1 | TRBV27 | few | CASSGNRGQPQHF | TGTGCCAGCAGTGGTAACAGGGGTCAGCCCCAGCATTTT